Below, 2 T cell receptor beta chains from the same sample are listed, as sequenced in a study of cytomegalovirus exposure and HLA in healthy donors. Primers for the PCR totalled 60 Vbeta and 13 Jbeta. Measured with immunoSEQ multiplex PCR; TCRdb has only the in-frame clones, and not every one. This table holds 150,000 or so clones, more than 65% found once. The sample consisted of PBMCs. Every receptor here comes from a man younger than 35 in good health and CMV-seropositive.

The CDR3 loop is CASSFRLVGGHEQYF. In nucleotides, the CDR3 is TGTGCCAGCAGTTTTCGACTAGTGGGGGGGCACGAGCAGTACTTC. The V gene is TRBV6-5, the J gene TRBJ2-7, with TRBD2 as a possible D gene (7 bases). Germline loops: CDR1 MNHEY, CDR2 SVGAGI. The CDR3 length is 15 residues. V was clipped by 4 bases and J by 5 bases, with 18 bases between them.

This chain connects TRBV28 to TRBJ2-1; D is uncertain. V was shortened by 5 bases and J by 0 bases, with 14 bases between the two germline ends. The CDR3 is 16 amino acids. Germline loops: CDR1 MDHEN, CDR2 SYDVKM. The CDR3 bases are TGTGCCAGCAGTCCTACGGAGTCCAGCTCCTACAATGAGCAGTTCTTC. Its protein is CASSPTESSSYNEQFF.